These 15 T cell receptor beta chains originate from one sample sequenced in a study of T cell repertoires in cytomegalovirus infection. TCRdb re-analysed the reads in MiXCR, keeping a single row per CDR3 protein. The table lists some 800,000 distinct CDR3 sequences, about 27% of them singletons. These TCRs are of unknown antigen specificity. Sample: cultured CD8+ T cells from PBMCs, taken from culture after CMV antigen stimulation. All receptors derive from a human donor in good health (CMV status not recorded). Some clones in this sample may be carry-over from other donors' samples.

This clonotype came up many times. CDR3 in amino acids: CASSIDPRDYEQYF. DNA for the CDR3: TGTGCCAGTAGTATAGACCCTCGGGACTACGAGCAGTACTTC. This rearrangement joins TRBV19 to TRBJ2-7; D perhaps matches TRBD2 (5 bases). This CDR3 is 14 amino acids long. CDR1 and CDR2 (germline): LNHDA, SQIVND (reference sequence). Trimming took 0 bases from V and 3 from J, leaving 9 bases between them. The full variable domain, in which reference TRBV19 and TRBJ2-7 provide the parts outside the CDR3, is DGGITQSPKYLFRKEGQNVTLSCEQNLNHDAMYWYRQDPGQGLRLIYYSQIVNDFQKGDIAEGYSVSREKKESFPLTVTSAQKNPTAFYLCASSIDPRDYEQYFGPGTRLTVT.

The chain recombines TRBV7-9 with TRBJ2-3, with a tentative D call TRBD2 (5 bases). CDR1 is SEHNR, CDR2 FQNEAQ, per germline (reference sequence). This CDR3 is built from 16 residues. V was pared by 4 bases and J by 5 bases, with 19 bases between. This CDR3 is CASSSFVIAGEDTQYF. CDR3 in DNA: TGTGCCAGCAGCTCTTTCGTAATTGCGGGTGAAGATACGCAGTATTTT.

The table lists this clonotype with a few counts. The CDR3 sequence is CASSLSASGSYEQYV. CDR3 nucleotides: TGTGCCAGCAGTTTATCGGCTAGCGGATCCTACGAGCAGTACGTC. The gene calls are TRBV27 and TRBJ2-7; TRBD2 aligns across 7 bases. CDR3 size: 15 residues. V lost 0 bases and J lost 1; bases outside the gene matches: 3. Germline V gene sequence: CDR1 MNHEY, CDR2 SMNVEV (reference sequence).

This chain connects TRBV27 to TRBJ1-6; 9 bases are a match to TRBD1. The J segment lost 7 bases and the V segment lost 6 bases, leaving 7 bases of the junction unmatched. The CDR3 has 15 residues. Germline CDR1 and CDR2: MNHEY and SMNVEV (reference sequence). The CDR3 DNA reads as TGTGCCAGCAGCCTCCGGGACAGGGTGAATTCACCCCTCCACTTT. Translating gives CASSLRDRVNSPLHF.

This CDR3 is CASSGSGATEAFF. The CDR3 nucleotides read TGTGCCAGCAGCGGGTCAGGGGCAACTGAAGCTTTCTTT. The chain recombines TRBV7-9 with TRBJ1-1; D may be TRBD1 (6 bases). Germline lookup yields CDR1 SEHNR and CDR2 FQNEAQ (reference sequence). The V end lost 5 bases, the J end lost 5 bases, and 12 bases lay between the germline ends. This CDR3 contains 13 residues.

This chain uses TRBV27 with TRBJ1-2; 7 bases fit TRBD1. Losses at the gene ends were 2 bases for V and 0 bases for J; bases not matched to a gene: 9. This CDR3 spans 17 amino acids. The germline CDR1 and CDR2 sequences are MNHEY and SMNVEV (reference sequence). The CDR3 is CASSLNPWDSPNYGYTF. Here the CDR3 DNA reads TGTGCCAGCAGTTTAAATCCCTGGGACAGCCCTAACTATGGCTACACCTTC.

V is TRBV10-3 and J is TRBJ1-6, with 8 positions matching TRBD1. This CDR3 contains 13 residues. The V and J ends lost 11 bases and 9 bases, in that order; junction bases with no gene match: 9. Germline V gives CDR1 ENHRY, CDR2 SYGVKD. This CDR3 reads CAAKARGLSPLHF. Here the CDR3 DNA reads TGTGCCGCCAAAGCCAGGGGGCTTTCACCCCTCCACTTT.

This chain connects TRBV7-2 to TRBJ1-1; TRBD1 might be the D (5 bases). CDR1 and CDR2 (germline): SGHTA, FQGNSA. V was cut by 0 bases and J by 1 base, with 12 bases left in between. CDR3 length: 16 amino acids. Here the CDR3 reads CASSLARWGPNTEAFF. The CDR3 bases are TGTGCCAGCAGCTTAGCTAGGTGGGGACCGAACACTGAAGCTTTCTTT.

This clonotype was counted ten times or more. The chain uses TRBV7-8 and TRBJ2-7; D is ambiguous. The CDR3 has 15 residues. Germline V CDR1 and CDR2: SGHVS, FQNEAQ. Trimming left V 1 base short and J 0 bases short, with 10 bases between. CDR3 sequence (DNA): TGTGCCAGCAGCTTAGACGATGGCAGCTCCTACGAGCAGTACGTC. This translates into CASSLDDGSSYEQYV.

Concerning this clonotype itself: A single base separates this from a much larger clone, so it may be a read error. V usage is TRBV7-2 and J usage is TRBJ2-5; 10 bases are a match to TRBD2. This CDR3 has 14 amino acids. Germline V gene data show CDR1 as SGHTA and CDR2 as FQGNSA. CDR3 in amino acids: CASGFGLADETQYF. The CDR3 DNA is TGTGCCAGCGGCTTTGGACTAGCGGATGAGACCCAGTACTTC.

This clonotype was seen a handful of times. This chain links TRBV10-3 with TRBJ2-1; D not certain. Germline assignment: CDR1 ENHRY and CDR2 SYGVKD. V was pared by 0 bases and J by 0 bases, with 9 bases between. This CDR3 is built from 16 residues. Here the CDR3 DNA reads TGTGCCATCAGTGAGTCGGTCAGGAGCTCCTACAATGAGCAGTTCTTC. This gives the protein CAISESVRSSYNEQFF.

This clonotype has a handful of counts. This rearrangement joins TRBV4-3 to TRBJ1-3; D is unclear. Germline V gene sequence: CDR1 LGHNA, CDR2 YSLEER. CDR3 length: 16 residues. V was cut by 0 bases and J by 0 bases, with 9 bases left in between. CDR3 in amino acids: CASSQDRGISGNTIYF. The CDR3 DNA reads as TGCGCCAGCAGCCAAGATCGAGGGATCTCTGGAAACACCATATATTTT.

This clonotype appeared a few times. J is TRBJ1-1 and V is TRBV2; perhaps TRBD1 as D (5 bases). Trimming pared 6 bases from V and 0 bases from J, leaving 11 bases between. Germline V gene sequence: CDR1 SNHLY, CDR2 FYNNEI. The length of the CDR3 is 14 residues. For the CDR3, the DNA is TGTGCCAGCAGCGAGGGACGTATGAACACTGAAGCTTTCTTT. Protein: CASSEGRMNTEAFF.

In DNA form, the CDR3 reads TGCAGTGCTAGAGGGACGAGCGGGGTGGCCCCCAGCTCCTACAATGAGCAGTTCTTC. Translation gives CSARGTSGVAPSSYNEQFF. This rearrangement joins TRBV20-1 to TRBJ2-1, with TRBD2 matching over 7 bases. V trimming: 1 base; J trimming: 0 bases; junction bases outside the gene matches: 15. The germline CDR1 and CDR2 sequences are DFQATT and SNEGSKA (reference sequence). This CDR3 is 19 amino acids long.

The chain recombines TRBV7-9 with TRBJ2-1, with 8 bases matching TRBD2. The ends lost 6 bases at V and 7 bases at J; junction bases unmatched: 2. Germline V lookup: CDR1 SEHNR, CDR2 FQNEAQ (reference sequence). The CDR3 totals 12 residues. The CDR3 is CASRTSVNEQFF. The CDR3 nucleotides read TGTGCCAGCAGGACTAGCGTGAATGAGCAGTTCTTC.